The entry below describes one T cell receptor beta chain. These data are taken from a study of blood T cell repertoires in COVID-19. The overall study: Collection of acute and convalescent COVID-19 samples took place in the United States, Italy and Spain. PBMCs, B-cell-depleted T cells, or T cells were the source of the cDNA or gDNA that made up the material.

Original handling: From reference gene primer amplification, estimates of nucleated cell counts were derived. The repertoire was sequenced with immunoSEQ multiplex PCR; TCRdb's copy has only in-frame clones and lacks some. V, J and clone size are those of that table, while D and trimming were read from the DNA. The profile shows 150,000 or so clones, about 85% of them singletons. The V end was cut by 6 bases, the J end by 4 bases, with 15 bases between. Germline V gene data show CDR1 as SGHAT and CDR2 as FQNNGV. The length of the CDR3 is 15 residues. The genes are TRBV11-2 and TRBJ1-4; possibly TRBD1 for D (6 bases). This sequence originates from a man between 60 and 75 years old who had recovered from COVID-19. The sequenced sample consisted of peripheral blood. The CDR3 loop reads CASRTRGLGNEKLFF. The CDR3 DNA reads TGTGCCAGCAGGACCAGGGGTTTGGGTAATGAAAAACTGTTTTTT. The whole variable domain, filled in from reference TRBV11-2 and TRBJ1-4, reads EAGVAQSPRYKIIEKRQSVAFWCNPISGHATLYWYQQILGQGPKLLIQFQNNGVVDDSQLPKDRFSAERLKGVDSTLKIQPAKLEDSAVYLCASRTRGLGNEKLFFGSGTQLSVL.